This T cell receptor beta chain was observed in a study of T-cell reconstitution after alpha-beta-depleted transplantation in children. Germline CDR1 is GTSNPN and CDR2 is SVGIG (reference sequence). The V and J ends lost 4 bases and 7 bases, in that order; junction bases with no gene match: 9. CDR3 length equals 13 residues. It was with unique molecular identifiers that the TCRbeta library was prepared. Via MiXCR, TCRdb re-called the PCR reads, giving one row per CDR3 protein. The sample lists about 500,000 distinct CDR3 sequences, 30% to 35% occurring once. The starting material was PBMCs from the stem cell graft donor, obtained from the stem cell graft. The chain joins TRBV30 to TRBJ1-2, with 7 bases fitting TRBD1. The TCR originated in a human donor who donated a stem cell graft to a child with aplastic anemia. The CDR3 nucleotides are TGTGCCTGGATCGGACAGGCGGGTTTTGGCTACACCTTC. It specifies CAWIGQAGFGYTF.